Listed below are T cell receptor beta chains from one sample, sequenced in a study of blood T cell repertoires in COVID-19. TCRdb's copy holds only in-frame clones and misses some; the assay was immunoSEQ multiplex PCR. The table has a few hundred thousand clones, roughly 86% seen once. The sample was peripheral blood. The receptors derive from a woman between 65 and 79 years old with active or convalescent COVID-19. Both conserved end residues are part of each CDR3. A D gene is named only where the DNA matches it firmly. Clone size is given for some rows only: seen once, a few or many times, or a class if the clone is expanded.

cdr3_nt	cdr3_aa	clone_size	j_call	d_call	cdr3_length	v_call
TGTGCAAGTAAGTTCCGGGGTGTCGATAGCAATCAGCCCCAGCATTTT	CASKFRGVDSNQPQHF	NA	TRBJ1-5	NA	16	TRBV12-2
TGTGCCAGCAGCCTCTGGATGACAGGGACCGAGGCCTACGAGCAGTACTTC	CASSLWMTGTEAYEQYF	once	TRBJ2-7	TRBD1	17	TRBV3-1/TRBV3-2
TGTGCCAGCTTTAGCGGGGGGGCTTACAATGAGCAGTTCTTC	CASFSGGAYNEQFF	NA	TRBJ2-1	TRBD2	14	TRBV18
TGCGCCAGCAGCTTGTCAGGCTACTTAGGCCTTAACTACGAGCAGTACTTC	CASSLSGYLGLNYEQYF	NA	TRBJ2-7	NA	17	TRBV5-1
TGTGCCAGCGGTCTTGGACTACCCTACGAGCAGTACTTC	CASGLGLPYEQYF	NA	TRBJ2-7	NA	13	TRBV2
TGTGCCAGCAGTGAATCTATCGGACAGATCTATGGCTACACCTTC	CASSESIGQIYGYTF	NA	TRBJ1-2	NA	15	TRBV6-1
TGTGCCAGCAGTGCACCCGCGACAGGGGCGGATGAAGCTTTCTTT	CASSAPATGADEAFF	NA	TRBJ1-1	TRBD1	15	TRBV28
TGTGCCAGCAGTCCCCGGGACAGGGGGAGACCAATAGTCTATGGCTACACCTTC	CASSPRDRGRPIVYGYTF	NA	TRBJ1-2	TRBD1	18	TRBV6-2/TRBV6-3
TGTGCCAGCAGCGAGGGACAGGGGGCCTATGGCTACACCTTC	CASSEGQGAYGYTF	NA	TRBJ1-2	TRBD1	14	TRBV9
TGCGCCAGCAGCCACCTCCGGGGGGCGGCGGGCACTGAAGCTTTCTTT	CASSHLRGAAGTEAFF	NA	TRBJ1-1	NA	16	TRBV4-3
TGTGCCGCGCAGGGAGATGCGGGGGACGAGCAGTACTTC	CAAQGDAGDEQYF	NA	TRBJ2-7	TRBD2	13	TRBV10-3
TGTGCCACCAGCACCGGGAACCTACTAGGCAATCAGCCCCAGCATTTT	CATSTGNLLGNQPQHF	NA	TRBJ1-5	NA	16	TRBV15
TGTGCCAGCAGCGTAGCCCCCACAGGGGCGGCAACTGAAGCTTTCTTT	CASSVAPTGAATEAFF	NA	TRBJ1-1	TRBD1	16	TRBV9
TGTGCCAGCAGGTCCGGGACAGGGGGTCGCCAGCCCCAGCATTTT	CASRSGTGGRQPQHF	NA	TRBJ1-5	TRBD1	15	TRBV6-5
TGTGCCAGCAGCTTAGACGGGGAAGTCGGCATTCAGTACTTC	CASSLDGEVGIQYF	NA	TRBJ2-4	NA	14	TRBV7-9
TGCGCCAGCAAGGAGGGGGCAAGGAACTACGAGCAGTACTTC	CASKEGARNYEQYF	NA	TRBJ2-7	NA	14	TRBV10-2
TGTGCCAGCAGCCAAGAACTAGCGGGGGACTACGAGCAGTACTTC	CASSQELAGDYEQYF	NA	TRBJ2-7	TRBD2	15	TRBV14
TGTGCCAGTAGACGACCAGCCGGGACAGGGGCCCACTCTGGAAACACCATATATTTT	CASRRPAGTGAHSGNTIYF	NA	TRBJ1-3	TRBD1	19	TRBV19
TGTGCCAGCAGCCGCGAGGGACAGGGCGACAATGAGCAGTTCTTC	CASSREGQGDNEQFF	once	TRBJ2-1	TRBD1	15	TRBV7-2
TGTGCCAGCAGCCGACAGGGTAGTTATGGCTACACCTTC	CASSRQGSYGYTF	NA	TRBJ1-2	TRBD1	13	TRBV6-5
TGCAGTGCGGGGACTCACAATGAGCAGTTCTTC	CSAGTHNEQFF	NA	TRBJ2-1	NA	11	TRBV20-1
TGTGCCAGCATCTCTCCTTCCTGGGCTGATCAGCCCCAGCATTTT	CASISPSWADQPQHF	NA	TRBJ1-5	NA	15	TRBV6-5
TGTGCCAGCAGCGGGGACAGGCGGCGCGAAAAACTGTTTTTT	CASSGDRRREKLFF	NA	TRBJ1-4	TRBD1	14	TRBV5-6
TGTGCCAGCAGCTTCAGACAGGGGAGGGGGGCCCTCCACTTT	CASSFRQGRGALHF	NA	TRBJ1-6	TRBD1	14	TRBV13
TGCGCCAGCAGCCCTCAACAGGGGGCGGGAGGCTACACCTTC	CASSPQQGAGGYTF	once	TRBJ1-2	TRBD1	14	TRBV4-3
TGTGCCAGCAGCCAAGATCAGGGGTCGAGCTCTGGAAACACCATATATTTT	CASSQDQGSSSGNTIYF	NA	TRBJ1-3	NA	17	TRBV4-2
TGTGCCAGCAGGCTACAGGGTAACACCGGGGAGCTGTTTTTT	CASRLQGNTGELFF	NA	TRBJ2-2	NA	14	TRBV7-9
TGCGCCAGCAGTCGAGGGGGCATACGGGCCCAAGATACGCAGTATTTT	CASSRGGIRAQDTQYF	NA	TRBJ2-3	TRBD1	16	TRBV4-1
TGTGCCAGCAGCCGGGACAGGCAAGAGACCCAGTACTTC	CASSRDRQETQYF	NA	TRBJ2-5	TRBD1	13	TRBV11-2
TGTGCCAGCAGCCATGGCGGCGGAAAAAGGACAGATACGCAGTATTTT	CASSHGGGKRTDTQYF	NA	TRBJ2-3	NA	16	TRBV5-4
TGTGCCACTGCACGGGGGGATTACAATGAGCAGTTCTTC	CATARGDYNEQFF	few	TRBJ2-1	TRBD2	13	TRBV5-5
TGTGCCAGCAGTTCCTCACGTTCCGGCCGAAGAGGTGAAGCTTTCTTT	CASSSSRSGRRGEAFF	few	TRBJ1-1	NA	16	TRBV27
TGTGCCAGCACCCAGGATTGGGAGCAGTTCTTC	CASTQDWEQFF	NA	TRBJ2-1	NA	11	TRBV12-3/TRBV12-4
TGCAGTGCTAGTTCCAGAGGGTCGCCCTACGAGCAGTACTTC	CSASSRGSPYEQYF	NA	TRBJ2-7	NA	14	TRBV20-1
TGTGCCAGCAGCTCGAGACAGTTTAGGGATGAAAAACTGTTTTTT	CASSSRQFRDEKLFF	NA	TRBJ1-4	NA	15	TRBV13
TGTGCCAGCAGCACAGGGACTGGAAACACCATATATTTT	CASSTGTGNTIYF	NA	TRBJ1-3	NA	13	TRBV7-2
TGTGCCACCACCAGGGTTCCGTATGGCTACACCTTC	CATTRVPYGYTF	NA	TRBJ1-2	NA	12	TRBV24-1
TGTGCAAGTCGCTCCGGGACAGGGGCCTTCTACGAGCAGTACTTC	CASRSGTGAFYEQYF	few	TRBJ2-7	NA	15	TRBV12-2
TGCGCCAGCAGCCCAACAGGGATGAACACTGAAGCTTTCTTT	CASSPTGMNTEAFF	NA	TRBJ1-1	NA	14	TRBV10-1
TGTGCCAGCAGCTTGCGAGGAATCGGTCAAGACGAGCAGTACTTC	CASSLRGIGQDEQYF	NA	TRBJ2-7	NA	15	TRBV5-6
TGTGCCAAGGCGAGGACTGAAGCTTTCTTT	CAKARTEAFF	NA	TRBJ1-1	NA	10	TRBV19
TGTGCCAGTAGTATGGAAGGGGGCTCCTACAATGAGCAGTTCTTC	CASSMEGGSYNEQFF	NA	TRBJ2-1	NA	15	TRBV19
TGCGCCAGCAGTCTCCAAATACAAGAATTTTATGGCTACACCTTC	CASSLQIQEFYGYTF	NA	TRBJ1-2	NA	15	TRBV4-1
TGTGCCAGCACTAGACAAAATACGAACACTGAAGCTTTCTTT	CASTRQNTNTEAFF	few	TRBJ1-1	NA	14	TRBV18
TGTGCCAGCACCCAGGACAGGGACACTGAAGCTTTCTTT	CASTQDRDTEAFF	NA	TRBJ1-1	TRBD1	13	TRBV7-3
TGTGCCAGCAGCCTAGAGCTGAACACTGAAGCTTTCTTT	CASSLELNTEAFF	NA	TRBJ1-1	NA	13	TRBV7-6
TGTGCCAGCAGCCGGACTACTAGCGGGGGTATGGCCTACGAGCAGTACTTC	CASSRTTSGGMAYEQYF	NA	TRBJ2-7	TRBD2	17	TRBV7-2
TGTGCCAGCAGCCCCAAGGGGACAGGAAATCAGCCCCAGCATTTT	CASSPKGTGNQPQHF	NA	TRBJ1-5	TRBD1	15	TRBV25-1
TGTGCCAGCAGCCAGAGGACAGGGGGGTTAGCGAACACCGGGGAGCTGTTTTTT	CASSQRTGGLANTGELFF	NA	TRBJ2-2	TRBD1	18	TRBV4-2
TGCAGTGCTCGGACAACTGAAGCTTTCTTT	CSARTTEAFF	NA	TRBJ1-1	NA	10	TRBV20-1
TGTGCCAGCAGCGTAGATCCTTGGGTAGCGGGGGGGCCCCTTAGCACAGATACGCAGTATTTT	CASSVDPWVAGGPLSTDTQYF	NA	TRBJ2-3	TRBD2	21	TRBV9
TGTGCCAGCTCACCACCCAACAGGGGGCTGAACACCGGGGAGCTGTTTTTT	CASSPPNRGLNTGELFF	NA	TRBJ2-2	TRBD1	17	TRBV18
TGTGCCAGCAGTGAATACCTTGGGCGGGTGCCCTACGAGCAGTACTTC	CASSEYLGRVPYEQYF	NA	TRBJ2-7	NA	16	TRBV6-1
TGTGCCAGTAATAGCGGGGGCAATCAGCCCCAGCATTTT	CASNSGGNQPQHF	NA	TRBJ1-5	NA	13	TRBV19
TGTGCCAGCAGCTTGGCCGGGAAACCAAGGACCACTGAAGCTTTCTTT	CASSLAGKPRTTEAFF	NA	TRBJ1-1	NA	16	TRBV5-6
TGTGCCAGCAGCTTGACAGTTACAGATACGCAGTATTTT	CASSLTVTDTQYF	NA	TRBJ2-3	NA	13	TRBV5-6